The source of this T cell receptor beta chain is a study of CD8 T cells in Susac syndrome. Remarks on this clonotype: Germline and junction disagree at one end, which may indicate a read error.

CD8+ and CD4+ T cells taken from blood had their TCR beta sequenced. Controls matched for age and sex were healthy donors. TEMRA cells were FACS-enriched, with CD8+ and CD4+ T cells isolated negatively. This CDR3 spans 12 amino acids. The V gene's germline CDR1 is DFQATT and CDR2 SNEGSKA (reference sequence). Reverse transcription of about 0.5 to 1 ug RNA used random hexamers. TCRdb redid the calling of the immunoSEQ multiplex PCR reads with MiXCR, one entry per CDR3 protein. The profile shows some 180,000 distinct CDR3 sequences, approximately 94% of them singletons. Sequenced material: CD4+ T cells from PBMCs. The TCR was taken from a human donor in good health. The V gene is TRBV20-1, the J gene TRBJ2-7; possibly TRBD1 or TRBD2 for D (5 bases each). CDR3 nucleotides: TGCAGTGCCAGAGGGGATCTGAACGAGCAGTACTTC. This sequence encodes CSARGDLNEQYF.